This T cell receptor beta chain was identified in a study of T cell repertoires in aging, cancer and after chemotherapy. Background on the study: Over several months to years, re-sampled healthy donor repertoires clearly shared clones.

V was shortened by 5 bases and J by 7 bases, with 12 bases between the two germline ends. CDR1 SQVTM and CDR2 ANQGSEA come from the germline V gene. The CDR3 runs to 11 residues. By sample share, this clonotype is medium-sized. Amplification of TCR beta used genomic DNA extracted from peripheral blood. TRB rearrangements spanning V, D and J were amplified using mixed TRB-A/B primers. One entry per CDR3 protein, called by TCRdb with MiXCR from the multiplex PCR reads. The sample gives about 9,800 distinct CDR3 sequences, roughly two fifths of which show up once; 9.9% is in the top ten. Sequencing input: blood. The receptor was isolated from a human donor in good health. The genes are TRBV29-1 and TRBJ2-7; D unclear. CDR3 loop: CSVLEGREQYF. The CDR3 DNA sequence: TGCAGCGTTCTAGAAGGGCGAGAGCAGTACTTC.